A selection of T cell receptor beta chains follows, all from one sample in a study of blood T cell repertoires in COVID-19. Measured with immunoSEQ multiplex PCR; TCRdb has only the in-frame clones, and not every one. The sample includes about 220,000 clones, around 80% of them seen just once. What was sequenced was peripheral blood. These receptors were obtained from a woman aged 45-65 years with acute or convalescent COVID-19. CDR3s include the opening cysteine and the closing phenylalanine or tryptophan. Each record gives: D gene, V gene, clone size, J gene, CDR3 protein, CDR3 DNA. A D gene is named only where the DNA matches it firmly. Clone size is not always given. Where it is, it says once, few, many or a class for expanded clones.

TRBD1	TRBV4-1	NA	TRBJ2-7	CASSHPGQGNYEQYF	TGCGCCAGCAGCCACCCGGGACAGGGGAACTACGAGCAGTACTTC
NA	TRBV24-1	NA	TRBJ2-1	CATSEGGGRDYNEQFF	TGTGCCACCAGTGAAGGGGGGGGAAGGGACTACAATGAGCAGTTCTTC
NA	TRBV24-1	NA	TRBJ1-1	CATSDGADTEAFF	TGTGCCACCAGTGATGGGGCAGACACTGAAGCTTTCTTT
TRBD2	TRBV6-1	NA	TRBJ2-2	CASSESLAVLPRVGLFF	TGTGCCAGCAGTGAGAGCCTAGCGGTCCTCCCCCGGGTGGGGCTGTTTTTT
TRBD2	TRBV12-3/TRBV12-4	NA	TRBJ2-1	CASSPSGDEQFF	TGTGCCAGCAGTCCAAGCGGGGATGAGCAGTTCTTC
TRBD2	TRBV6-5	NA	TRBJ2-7	CASSPSGSYEQYF	TGTGCCAGCAGTCCTAGCGGGTCCTACGAGCAGTACTTC
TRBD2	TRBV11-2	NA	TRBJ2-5	CASSPLRLAGERETQYF	TGTGCCAGCAGCCCCTTGAGACTAGCGGGAGAACGGGAGACCCAGTACTTC
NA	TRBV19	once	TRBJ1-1	CASSMRENTEAFF	TGTGCCAGTAGTATGCGAGAGAACACTGAAGCTTTCTTT
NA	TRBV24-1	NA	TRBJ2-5	CATRAGGRETQYF	TGTGCCACCAGGGCCGGAGGAAGGGAGACCCAGTACTTC
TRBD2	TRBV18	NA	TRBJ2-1	CASSPRQLASTSSYNEQFF	TGTGCCAGCTCACCACGGCAACTAGCGTCAACGAGCTCCTACAATGAGCAGTTCTTC
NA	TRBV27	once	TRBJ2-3	CASSFGTPSTDTQYF	TGTGCCAGCAGTTTCGGGACACCCAGCACAGATACGCAGTATTTT
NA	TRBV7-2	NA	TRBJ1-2	CASSLARAGYGYTF	TGTGCCAGCAGCTTAGCCAGGGCTGGTTATGGCTACACCTTC
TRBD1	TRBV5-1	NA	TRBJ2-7	CASSSDPGQALLEQYF	TGCGCCAGCAGCTCAGATCCGGGACAGGCGTTGTTGGAGCAGTACTTC
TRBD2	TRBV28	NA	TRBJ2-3	CASSPLPGLARRTDTQYF	TGTGCCAGCAGTCCCCTCCCGGGACTAGCGAGACGCACAGATACGCAGTATTTT
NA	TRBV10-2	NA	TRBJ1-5	CASIEGTQSNQPQHF	TGCGCCAGCATTGAGGGGACACAAAGCAATCAGCCCCAGCATTTT
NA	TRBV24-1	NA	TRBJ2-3	CATRGTGLTDTQYF	TGTGCCACCAGGGGAACAGGGCTAACAGATACGCAGTATTTT
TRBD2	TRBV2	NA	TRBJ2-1	CASRPGTSGYNEQFF	TGTGCCAGCAGACCCGGGACTAGCGGATACAATGAGCAGTTCTTC
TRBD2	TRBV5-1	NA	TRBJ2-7	CASSLIAGGNEQYF	TGCGCCAGCAGCTTAATAGCGGGAGGGAACGAGCAGTACTTC
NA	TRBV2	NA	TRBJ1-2	CATAPRSDYGYTF	TGTGCCACCGCGCCGAGGTCTGACTATGGCTACACCTTC
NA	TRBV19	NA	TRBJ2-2	CASWGGATGELFF	TGTGCCAGTTGGGGTGGGGCCACCGGGGAGCTGTTTTTT
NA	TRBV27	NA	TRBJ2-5	CASSLRGMETQYF	TGTGCCAGCAGTTTAAGGGGGATGGAGACCCAGTACTTC
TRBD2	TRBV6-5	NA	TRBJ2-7	CASSYVASGGLEQYF	TGTGCCAGCAGTTACGTTGCTAGCGGGGGCCTGGAGCAGTACTTC
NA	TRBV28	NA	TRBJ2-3	CVTEGAPTDTQYF	TGTGTCACAGAGGGTGCTCCCACAGATACGCAGTATTTT
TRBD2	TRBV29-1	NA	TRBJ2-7	CSVDSVQAGVGEQYF	TGCAGCGTTGATAGTGTCCAAGCGGGAGTGGGGGAGCAGTACTTC
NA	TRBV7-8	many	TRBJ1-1	CASSTPGVNTEAFF	TGTGCCAGCAGCACCCCGGGTGTCAACACTGAAGCTTTCTTT
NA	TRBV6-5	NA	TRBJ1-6	CASRGEGAYNSPLHF	TGTGCCAGCAGGGGGGAGGGAGCCTATAATTCACCCCTCCACTTT
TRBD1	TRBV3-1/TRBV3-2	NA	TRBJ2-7	CASSPGTGAYILYEQYF	TGTGCCAGCAGCCCCGGGACAGGGGCCTATATCCTCTACGAGCAGTACTTC
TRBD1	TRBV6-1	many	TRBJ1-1	CASSDRQGFTEAFF	TGTGCCAGCAGTGACAGACAGGGTTTTACTGAAGCTTTCTTT
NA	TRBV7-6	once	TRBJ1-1	CASSLRAGWRGEAFF	TGTGCCAGCAGCTTACGGGCGGGTTGGAGGGGTGAAGCTTTCTTT
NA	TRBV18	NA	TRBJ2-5	CASSLRVQETQYF	TGTGCCAGCTCACTCCGAGTCCAAGAGACCCAGTACTTC
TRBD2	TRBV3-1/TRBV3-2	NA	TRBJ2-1	CASSPRTSEVDEQFF	TGTGCCAGCAGCCCCCGGACTAGCGAGGTCGATGAGCAGTTCTTC
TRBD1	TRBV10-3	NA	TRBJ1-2	CAIRGYGTGDTGYTF	TGTGCCATCAGGGGTTACGGGACAGGGGATACTGGCTACACCTTC
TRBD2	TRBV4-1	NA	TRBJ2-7	CASSQELAGGSYEQYF	TGCGCCAGCAGCCAGGAACTAGCGGGAGGCTCCTACGAGCAGTACTTC
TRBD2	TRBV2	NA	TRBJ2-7	CASSVGLASYEQYF	TGTGCCAGCAGTGTCGGACTAGCGAGCTACGAGCAGTACTTC
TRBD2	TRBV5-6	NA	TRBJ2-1	CASSLASASGSKLHEQFF	TGTGCCAGCAGCTTGGCCTCGGCTAGCGGGTCTAAGCTACATGAGCAGTTCTTC
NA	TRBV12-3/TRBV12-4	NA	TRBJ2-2	CASSLSRGELFF	TGTGCCAGCAGTTTGTCCCGTGGGGAGCTGTTTTTT
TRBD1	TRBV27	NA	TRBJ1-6	CASSLTGQVGSPLHF	TGTGCCAGCAGTTTAACAGGACAGGTCGGTTCACCCCTCCACTTT
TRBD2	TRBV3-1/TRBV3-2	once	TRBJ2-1	CASSQRLAGGYYNEQFF	TGTGCCAGCAGCCAGAGACTAGCGGGAGGATACTACAATGAGCAGTTCTTC
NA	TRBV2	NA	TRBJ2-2	CASNLDRNTGELFF	TGTGCCAGCAACTTGGACAGGAACACCGGGGAGCTGTTTTTT
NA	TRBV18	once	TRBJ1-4	CASSPLSQAPKLFF	TGTGCCAGCTCACCACTGTCACAGGCCCCAAAACTGTTTTTT
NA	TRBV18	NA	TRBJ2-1	CASSPGTDYNEQFF	TGTGCCAGCTCACCGGGGACTGACTACAATGAGCAGTTCTTC
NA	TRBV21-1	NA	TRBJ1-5	CASSKAGTGGIQPQHF	TGTGCCAGCAGCAAAGCCGGGACAGGGGGGATTCAGCCCCAGCATTTT
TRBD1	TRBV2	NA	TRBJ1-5	CASRGDSENQPQHF	TGTGCCAGCAGGGGGGACAGCGAGAATCAGCCCCAGCATTTT
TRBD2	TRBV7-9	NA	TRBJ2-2	CASSPLAGGHGELFF	TGTGCCAGCAGCCCCCTAGCGGGAGGGCACGGGGAGCTGTTTTTT
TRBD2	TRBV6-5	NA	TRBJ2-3	CASSYSPTSADTQYF	TGTGCCAGCAGTTACTCGCCGACTAGCGCAGATACGCAGTATTTT
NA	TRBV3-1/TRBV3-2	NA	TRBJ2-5	CASSSGTYAEETQYF	TGTGCCAGCAGTTCCGGGACTTATGCGGAAGAGACCCAGTACTTC
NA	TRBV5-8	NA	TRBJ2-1	CASRRPNPYNEQFF	TGTGCCAGCAGGAGGCCAAATCCCTACAATGAGCAGTTCTTC
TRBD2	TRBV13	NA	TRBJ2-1	CASSSRGAGVLSEQFF	TGTGCCAGCAGCTCCCGAGGAGCGGGAGTCCTGAGTGAGCAGTTCTTC
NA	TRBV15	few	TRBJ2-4	CATGGAGNIQYF	TGTGCCACCGGGGGGGCTGGAAACATTCAGTACTTC
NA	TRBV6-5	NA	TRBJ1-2	CASTLTGTNYGYTF	TGTGCCAGCACCTTGACGGGTACTAACTATGGCTACACCTTC